This T cell receptor beta chain was retrieved from a study of technical replicates of blood from a few donors. The V and J ends lost 7 bases and 2 bases respectively, with 11 bases between them. Germline V CDR1 and CDR2: PRHDT, FYEKMQ (reference sequence). The CDR3 runs to 13 residues. Sequenced by immunoSEQ multiplex PCR; TCRdb stores in-frame clones only, minus some. The sample holds around 100,000 clones, about 96% seen once. The V call is TRBV13, the J call TRBJ2-5; D may be TRBD1 (5 bases). This sequence was found in a human donor in good health. The sample consisted of T cells isolated from PBMCs. Here the CDR3 reads CASNGAPQETQYF. As DNA, the CDR3 is TGTGCCAGCAATGGGGCTCCACAAGAGACCCAGTACTTC.